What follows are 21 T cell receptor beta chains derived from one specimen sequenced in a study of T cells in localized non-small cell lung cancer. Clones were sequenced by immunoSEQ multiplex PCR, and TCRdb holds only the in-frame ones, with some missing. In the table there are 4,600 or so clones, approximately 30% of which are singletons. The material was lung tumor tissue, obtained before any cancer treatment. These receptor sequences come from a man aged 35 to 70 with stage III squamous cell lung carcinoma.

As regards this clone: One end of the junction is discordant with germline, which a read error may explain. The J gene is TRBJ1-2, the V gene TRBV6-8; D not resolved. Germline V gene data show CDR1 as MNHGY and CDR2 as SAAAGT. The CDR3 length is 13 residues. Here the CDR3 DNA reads TGTGCCATCAGTGCCATCGGAAGCTATGGCTACACCTTC. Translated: CAISAIGSYGYTF.

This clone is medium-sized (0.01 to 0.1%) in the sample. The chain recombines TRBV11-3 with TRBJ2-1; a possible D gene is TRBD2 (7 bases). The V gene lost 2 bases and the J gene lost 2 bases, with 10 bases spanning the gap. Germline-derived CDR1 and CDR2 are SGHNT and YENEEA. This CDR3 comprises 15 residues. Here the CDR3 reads CASSLMGGPYNEQFF. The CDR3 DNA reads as TGTGCCAGCAGCTTAATGGGGGGGCCCTACAATGAGCAGTTCTTC.

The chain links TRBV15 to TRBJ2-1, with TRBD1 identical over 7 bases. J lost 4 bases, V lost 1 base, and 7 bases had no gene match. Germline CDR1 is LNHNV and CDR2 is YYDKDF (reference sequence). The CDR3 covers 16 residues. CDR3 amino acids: CATSRGTGLIYNEQFF. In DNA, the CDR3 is TGTGCCACCAGCAGAGGGACAGGTCTCATTTACAATGAGCAGTTCTTC.

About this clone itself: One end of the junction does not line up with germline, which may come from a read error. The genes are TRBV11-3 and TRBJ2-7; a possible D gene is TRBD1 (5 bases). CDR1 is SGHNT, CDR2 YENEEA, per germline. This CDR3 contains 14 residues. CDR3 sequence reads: CASSLEGALVEQYF. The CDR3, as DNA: TGTGCCAGCAGTTTAGAAGGGGCTCTTGTCGAGCAGTACTTC.

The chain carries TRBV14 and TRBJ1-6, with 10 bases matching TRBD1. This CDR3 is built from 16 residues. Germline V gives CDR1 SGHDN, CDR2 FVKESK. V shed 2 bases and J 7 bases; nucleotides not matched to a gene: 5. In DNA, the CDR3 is TGTGCCAGCAGCCAAAGACAGGGGGCTGGGAATTCACCCCTCCACTTT. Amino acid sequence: CASSQRQGAGNSPLHF.

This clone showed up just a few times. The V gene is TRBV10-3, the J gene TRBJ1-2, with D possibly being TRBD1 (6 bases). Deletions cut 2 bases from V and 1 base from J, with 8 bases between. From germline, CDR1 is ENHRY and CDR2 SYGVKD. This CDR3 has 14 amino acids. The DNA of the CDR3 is TGTGCCATCAGTGAGGGACAGCTTAACTATGGCTACACCTTC. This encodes CAISEGQLNYGYTF.

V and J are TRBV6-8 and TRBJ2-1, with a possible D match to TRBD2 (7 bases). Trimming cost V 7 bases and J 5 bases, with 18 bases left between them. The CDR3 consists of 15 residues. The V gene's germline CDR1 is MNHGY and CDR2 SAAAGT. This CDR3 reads CASTSSGGGHNEQFF. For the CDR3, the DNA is TGTGCCAGCACCTCATCGGGGGGCGGTCACAATGAGCAGTTCTTC.

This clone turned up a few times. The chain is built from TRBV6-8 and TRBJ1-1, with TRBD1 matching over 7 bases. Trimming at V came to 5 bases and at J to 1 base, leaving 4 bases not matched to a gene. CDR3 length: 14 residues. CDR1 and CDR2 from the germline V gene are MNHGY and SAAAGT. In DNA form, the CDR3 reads TGTGCCAGCAGTGACGGGACAGAGAACACTGAAGCTTTCTTT. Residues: CASSDGTENTEAFF.

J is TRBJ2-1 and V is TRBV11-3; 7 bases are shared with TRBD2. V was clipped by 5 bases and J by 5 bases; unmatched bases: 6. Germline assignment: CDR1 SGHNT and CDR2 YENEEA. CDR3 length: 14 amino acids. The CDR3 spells CASSLLGGDNEQFF. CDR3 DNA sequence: TGTGCCAGCAGCCTACTGGGGGGGGACAATGAGCAGTTCTTC.

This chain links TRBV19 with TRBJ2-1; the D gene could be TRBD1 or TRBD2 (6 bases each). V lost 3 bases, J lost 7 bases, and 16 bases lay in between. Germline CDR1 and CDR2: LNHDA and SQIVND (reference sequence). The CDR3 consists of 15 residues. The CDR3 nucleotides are TGTGCCAGTAGTATGGGGGGCCCCCTGCGGAATGAGCAGTTCTTC. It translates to CASSMGGPLRNEQFF.

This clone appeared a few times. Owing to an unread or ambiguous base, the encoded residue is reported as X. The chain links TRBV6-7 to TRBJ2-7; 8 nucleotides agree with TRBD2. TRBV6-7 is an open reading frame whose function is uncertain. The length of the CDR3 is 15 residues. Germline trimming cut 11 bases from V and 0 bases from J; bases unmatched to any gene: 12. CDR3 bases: TGTGCCMGCMGGGGGGGCGGGGGGCCCTCCTACGAGCAGTACTTC. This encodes CAXXGGGGPSYEQYF. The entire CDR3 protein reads CAXRGGGGPSYEQYF.

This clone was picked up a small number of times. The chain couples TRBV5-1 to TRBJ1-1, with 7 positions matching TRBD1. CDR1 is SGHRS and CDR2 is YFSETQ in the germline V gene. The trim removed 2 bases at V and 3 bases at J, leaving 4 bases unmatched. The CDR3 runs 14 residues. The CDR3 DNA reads TGCGCCAGCAGCTTTTCAGGGGGGGACACTGAAGCTTTCTTT. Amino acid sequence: CASSFSGGDTEAFF.

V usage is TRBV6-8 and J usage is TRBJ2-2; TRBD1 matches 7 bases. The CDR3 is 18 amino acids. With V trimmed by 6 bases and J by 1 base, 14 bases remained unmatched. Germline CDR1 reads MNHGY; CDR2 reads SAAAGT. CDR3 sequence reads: CASRHYQSGTENTGELFF. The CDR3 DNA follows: TGTGCCAGCAGGCACTACCAATCCGGGACAGAGAACACCGGGGAGCTGTTTTTT.

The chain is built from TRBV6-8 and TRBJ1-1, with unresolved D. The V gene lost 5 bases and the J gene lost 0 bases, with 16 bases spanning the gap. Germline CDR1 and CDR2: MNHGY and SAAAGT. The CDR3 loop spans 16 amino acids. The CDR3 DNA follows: TGTGCCAGCAGTAATACGTGGTTCTCCATGAACACTGAAGCTTTCTTT. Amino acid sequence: CASSNTWFSMNTEAFF.

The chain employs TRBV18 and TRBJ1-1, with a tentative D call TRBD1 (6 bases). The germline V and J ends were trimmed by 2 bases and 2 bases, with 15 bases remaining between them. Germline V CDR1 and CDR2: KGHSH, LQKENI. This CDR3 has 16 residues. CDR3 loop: CASSPDRTPPNTEAFF. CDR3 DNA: TGTGCCAGCTCACCAGACAGGACCCCTCCTAACACTGAAGCTTTCTTT. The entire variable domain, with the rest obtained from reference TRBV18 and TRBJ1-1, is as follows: NAGVMQNPRHLVRRRGQEARLRCSPMKGHSHVYWYRQLPEEGLKFMVYLQKENIIDESGMPKERFSAEFPKEGPSILRIQQVVRGDSAAYFCASSPDRTPPNTEAFFGQGTRLTVV.

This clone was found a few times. CDR3 sequence: CASSADRNLYEQYF. CDR3 nucleotides: TGTGCCAGCAGCGCGGACAGGAATTTGTACGAGCAGTACTTC. V usage is TRBV9 and J usage is TRBJ2-7; TRBD1 matches at 7 bases. V shed 3 bases, J shed 4 bases, and the junction held 7 bases outside the gene matches. Germline V gives CDR1 SGDLS, CDR2 YYNGEE. This CDR3 has 14 amino acids.

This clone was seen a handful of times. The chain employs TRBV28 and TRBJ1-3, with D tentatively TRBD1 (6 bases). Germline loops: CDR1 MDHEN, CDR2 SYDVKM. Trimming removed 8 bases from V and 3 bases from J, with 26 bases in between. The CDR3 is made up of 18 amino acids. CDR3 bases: TGTGCCAGCTACGACGGCGGCAGGGGCAGTCTAGGTGGAAACACCATATATTTT. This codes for CASYDGGRGSLGGNTIYF. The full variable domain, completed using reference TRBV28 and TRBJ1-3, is DVKVTQSSRYLVKRTGEKVFLECVQDMDHENMFWYRQDPGLGLRLIYFSYDVKMKEKGDIPEGYSVSREKKERFSLILESASTNQTSMYLCASYDGGRGSLGGNTIYFGEGSWLTVV.

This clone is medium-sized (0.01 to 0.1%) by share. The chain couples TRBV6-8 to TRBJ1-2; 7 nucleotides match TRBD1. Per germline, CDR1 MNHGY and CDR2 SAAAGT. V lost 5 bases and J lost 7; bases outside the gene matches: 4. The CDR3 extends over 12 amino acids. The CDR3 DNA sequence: TGTGCCAGCAGTCCGACAGGGACTGGCTACACCTTC. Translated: CASSPTGTGYTF.

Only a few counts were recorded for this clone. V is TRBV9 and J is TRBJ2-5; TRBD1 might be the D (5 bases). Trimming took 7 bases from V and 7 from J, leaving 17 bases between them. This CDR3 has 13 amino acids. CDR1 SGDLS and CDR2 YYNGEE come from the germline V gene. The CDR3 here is CASFTPRVRTQYF. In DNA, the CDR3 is TGTGCCAGCTTCACCCCCAGGGTGAGGACCCAGTACTTC. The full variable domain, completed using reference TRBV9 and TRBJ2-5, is DSGVTQTPKHLITATGQRVTLRCSPRSGDLSVYWYQQSLDQGLQFLIQYYNGEERAKGNILERFSAQQFPDLHSELNLSSLELGDSALYFCASFTPRVRTQYFGPGTRLLVL.

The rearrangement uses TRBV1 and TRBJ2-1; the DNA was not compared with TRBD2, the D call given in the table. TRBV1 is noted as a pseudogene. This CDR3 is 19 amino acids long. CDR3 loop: CASSQRRTSGGARNNEQFF. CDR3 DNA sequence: TGCGCCAGCAGCCAGCGCCGGACTAGCGGGGGGGCCAGGAACAATGAGCAGTTCTTC.

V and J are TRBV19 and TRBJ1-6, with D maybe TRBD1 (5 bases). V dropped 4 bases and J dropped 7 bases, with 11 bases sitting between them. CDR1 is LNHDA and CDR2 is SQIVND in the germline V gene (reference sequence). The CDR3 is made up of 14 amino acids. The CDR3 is CASSRGEANSPLHF. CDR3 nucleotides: TGTGCCAGTAGTAGAGGGGAGGCGAATTCACCCCTCCACTTT.